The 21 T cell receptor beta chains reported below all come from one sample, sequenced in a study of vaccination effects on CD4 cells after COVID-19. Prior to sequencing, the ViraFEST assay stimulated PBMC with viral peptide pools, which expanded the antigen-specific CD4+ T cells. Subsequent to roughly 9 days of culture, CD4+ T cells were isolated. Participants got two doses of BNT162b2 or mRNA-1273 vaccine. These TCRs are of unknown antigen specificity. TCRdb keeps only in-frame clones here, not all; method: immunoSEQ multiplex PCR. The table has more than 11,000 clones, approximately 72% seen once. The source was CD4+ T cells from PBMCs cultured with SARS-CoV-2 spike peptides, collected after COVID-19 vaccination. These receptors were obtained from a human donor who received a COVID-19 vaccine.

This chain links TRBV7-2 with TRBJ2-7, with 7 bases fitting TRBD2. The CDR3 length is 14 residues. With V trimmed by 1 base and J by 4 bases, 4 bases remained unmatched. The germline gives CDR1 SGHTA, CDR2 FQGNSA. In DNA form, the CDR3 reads TGTGCCAGCAGCTTAGTTCAGGGAGGGTACGAGCAGTACTTC. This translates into CASSLVQGGYEQYF.

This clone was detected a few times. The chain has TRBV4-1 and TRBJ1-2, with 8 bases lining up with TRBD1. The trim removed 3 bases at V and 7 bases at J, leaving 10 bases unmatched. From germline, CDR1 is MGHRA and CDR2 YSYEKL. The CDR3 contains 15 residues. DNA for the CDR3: TGCGCCAGCAGCCAGACATCGCAGGGGGCTATTGGCTACACCTTC. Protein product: CASSQTSQGAIGYTF.

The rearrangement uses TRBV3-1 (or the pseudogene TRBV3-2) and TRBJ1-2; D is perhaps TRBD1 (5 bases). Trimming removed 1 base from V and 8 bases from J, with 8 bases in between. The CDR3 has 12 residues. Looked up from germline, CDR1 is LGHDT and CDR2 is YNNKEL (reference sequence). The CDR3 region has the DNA TGTGCCAGCAGCCAAGGACAGTTGGGCTACACCTTC. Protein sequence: CASSQGQLGYTF.

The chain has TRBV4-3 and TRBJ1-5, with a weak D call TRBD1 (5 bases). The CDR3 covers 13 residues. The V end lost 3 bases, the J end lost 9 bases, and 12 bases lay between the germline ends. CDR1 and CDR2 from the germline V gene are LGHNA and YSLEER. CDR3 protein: CASSQDTRGPQHF. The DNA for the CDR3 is TGCGCCAGCAGCCAGGACACAAGGGGGCCCCAGCATTTT.

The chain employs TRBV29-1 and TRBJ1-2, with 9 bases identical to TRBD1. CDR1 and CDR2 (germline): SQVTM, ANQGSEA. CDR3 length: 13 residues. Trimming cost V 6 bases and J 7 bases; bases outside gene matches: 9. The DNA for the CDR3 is TGCAGCGTCGCTCAGGACAGGGGATCTGGCTACACCTTC. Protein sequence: CSVAQDRGSGYTF.

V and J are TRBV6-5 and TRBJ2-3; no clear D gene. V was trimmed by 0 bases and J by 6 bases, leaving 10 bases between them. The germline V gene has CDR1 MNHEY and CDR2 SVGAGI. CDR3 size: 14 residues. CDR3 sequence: CASSYSATTDTQYF. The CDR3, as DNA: TGTGCCAGCAGTTACTCGGCTACCACGGATACGCAGTATTTT.

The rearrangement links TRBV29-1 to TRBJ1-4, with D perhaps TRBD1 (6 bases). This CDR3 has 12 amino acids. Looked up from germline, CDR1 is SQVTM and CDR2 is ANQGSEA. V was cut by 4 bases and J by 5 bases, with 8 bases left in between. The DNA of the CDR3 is TGCAGCGTTGTGGGGACAAATGAAAAACTGTTTTTT. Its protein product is CSVVGTNEKLFF. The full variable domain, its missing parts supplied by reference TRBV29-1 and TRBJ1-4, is SAVISQKPSRDICQRGTSLTIQCQVDSQVTMMFWYRQQPGQSLTLIATANQGSEATYESGFVIDKFPISRPNLTFSTLTVSNMSPEDSSIYLCSVVGTNEKLFFGSGTQLSVL.

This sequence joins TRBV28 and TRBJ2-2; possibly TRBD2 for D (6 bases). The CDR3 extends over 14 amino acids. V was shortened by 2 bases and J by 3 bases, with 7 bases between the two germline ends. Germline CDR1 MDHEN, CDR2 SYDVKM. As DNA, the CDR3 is TGTGCCAGCAGTTTAGGGGGGTACACCGGGGAGCTGTTTTTT. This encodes CASSLGGYTGELFF.

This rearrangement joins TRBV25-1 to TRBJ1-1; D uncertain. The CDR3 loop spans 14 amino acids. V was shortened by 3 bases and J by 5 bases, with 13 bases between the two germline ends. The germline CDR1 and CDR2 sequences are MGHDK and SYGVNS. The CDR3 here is CASSDFGELTEAFF. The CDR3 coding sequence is TGTGCCAGCAGTGATTTTGGAGAATTGACTGAAGCTTTCTTT. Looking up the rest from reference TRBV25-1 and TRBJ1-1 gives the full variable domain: EADIYQTPRYLVIGTGKKITLECSQTMGHDKMYWYQQDPGMELHLIHYSYGVNSTEKGDLSSESTVSRIRTEHFPLTLESARPSHTSQYLCASSDFGELTEAFFGQGTRLTVV.

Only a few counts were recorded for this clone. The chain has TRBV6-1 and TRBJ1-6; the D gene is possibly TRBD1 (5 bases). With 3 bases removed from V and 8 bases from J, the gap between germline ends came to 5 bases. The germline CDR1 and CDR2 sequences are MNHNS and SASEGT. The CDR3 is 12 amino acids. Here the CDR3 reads CASSDRDSPLHF. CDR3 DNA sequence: TGTGCCAGCAGTGACAGGGATTCACCCCTCCACTTT.

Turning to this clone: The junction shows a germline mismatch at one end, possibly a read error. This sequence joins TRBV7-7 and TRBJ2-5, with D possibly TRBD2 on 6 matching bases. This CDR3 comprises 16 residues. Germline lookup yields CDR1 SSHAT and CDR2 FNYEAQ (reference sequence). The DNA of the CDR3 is TGTGCTAGCAGCTTGGGCTCGGCGGGATCCCAAGAGACCCAGTACTTC. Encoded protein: CASSLGSAGSQETQYF. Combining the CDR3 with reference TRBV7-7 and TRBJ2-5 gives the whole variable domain GAGVSQSPRYKVTKRGQDVTLRCDPISSHATLYWYQQALGQGPEFLTYFNYEAQPDKSGLPSDRFSAERPEGSISTLTIQRTEQRDSAMYRCASSLGSAGSQETQYFGPGTRLLVL.

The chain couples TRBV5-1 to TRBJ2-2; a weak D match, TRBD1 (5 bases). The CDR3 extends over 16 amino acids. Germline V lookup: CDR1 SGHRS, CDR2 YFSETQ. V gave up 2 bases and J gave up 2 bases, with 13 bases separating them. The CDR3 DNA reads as TGCGCCAGCAGCTTATCGGTCCGGACAAACACCGGGGAGCTGTTTTTT. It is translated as CASSLSVRTNTGELFF.

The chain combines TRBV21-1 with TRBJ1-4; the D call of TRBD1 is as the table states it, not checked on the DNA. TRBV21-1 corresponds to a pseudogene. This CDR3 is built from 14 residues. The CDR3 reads CASSKRTGNEKLFF. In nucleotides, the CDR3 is TGTGCCAGCAGCAAAAGGACAGGGAATGAAAAACTGTTTTTT.

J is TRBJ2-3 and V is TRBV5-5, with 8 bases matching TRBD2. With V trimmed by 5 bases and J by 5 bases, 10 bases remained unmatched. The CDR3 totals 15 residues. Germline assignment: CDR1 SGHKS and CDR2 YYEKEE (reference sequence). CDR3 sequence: CASSFRGGGGDTQYF. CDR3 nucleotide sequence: TGTGCCAGCAGTTTTCGGGGGGGAGGAGGAGATACGCAGTATTTT.

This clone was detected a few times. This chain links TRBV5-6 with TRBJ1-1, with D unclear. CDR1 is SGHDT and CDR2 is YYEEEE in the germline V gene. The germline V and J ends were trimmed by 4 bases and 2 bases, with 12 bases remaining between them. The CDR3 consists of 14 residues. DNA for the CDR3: TGTGCCAGCAGCCCCCAGAGACAAAACACTGAAGCTTTCTTT. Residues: CASSPQRQNTEAFF.

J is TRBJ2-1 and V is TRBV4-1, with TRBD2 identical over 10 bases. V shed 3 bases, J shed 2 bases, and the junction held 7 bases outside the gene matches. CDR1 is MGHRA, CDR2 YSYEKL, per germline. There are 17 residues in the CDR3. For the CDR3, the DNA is TGCGCCAGCAGCCACACTAGCGGGAAGTCGCCCTACAATGAGCAGTTCTTC. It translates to CASSHTSGKSPYNEQFF.

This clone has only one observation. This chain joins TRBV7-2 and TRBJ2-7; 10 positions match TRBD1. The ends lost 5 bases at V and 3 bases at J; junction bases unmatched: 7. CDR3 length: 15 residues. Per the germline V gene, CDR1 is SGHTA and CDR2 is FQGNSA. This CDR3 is CASSLPDRGFYEQYF. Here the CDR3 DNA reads TGTGCCAGCAGCCTTCCGGACAGGGGGTTCTACGAGCAGTACTTC.

In nucleotides, the CDR3 is TGTGCCAGTAGTATTTCTCCTAGCGGGCTCTCCTACGAGCAGTACTTC. Its protein product is CASSISPSGLSYEQYF. The chain has TRBV19 and TRBJ2-7, with 8 bases aligning to TRBD2. The V segment lost 3 bases and the J segment 0 bases; nucleotides outside the gene matches: 7. The CDR3 sequence is 16 residues long. Germline loops: CDR1 LNHDA, CDR2 SQIVND (reference sequence).

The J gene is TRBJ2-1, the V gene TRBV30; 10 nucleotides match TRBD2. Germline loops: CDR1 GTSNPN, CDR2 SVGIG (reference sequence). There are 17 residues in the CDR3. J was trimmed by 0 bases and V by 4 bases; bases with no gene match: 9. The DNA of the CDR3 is TGTGCCTGGAATGGGCTAGCGGGAGTGAGCTCCTACAATGAGCAGTTCTTC. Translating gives CAWNGLAGVSSYNEQFF. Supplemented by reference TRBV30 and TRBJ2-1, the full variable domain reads SQTIHQWPATLVQPVGSPLSLECTVEGTSNPNLYWYRQAAGRGLQLLFYSVGIGQISSEVPQNLSASRPQDRQFILSSKKLLLSDSGFYLCAWNGLAGVSSYNEQFFGPGTRLTVL.

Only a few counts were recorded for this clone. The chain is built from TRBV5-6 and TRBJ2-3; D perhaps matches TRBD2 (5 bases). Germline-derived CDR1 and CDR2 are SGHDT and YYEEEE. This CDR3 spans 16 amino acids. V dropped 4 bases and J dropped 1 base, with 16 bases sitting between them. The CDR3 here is CASSGTARRGTDTQYF. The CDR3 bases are TGTGCCAGCAGCGGCACGGCGAGGCGGGGCACAGATACGCAGTATTTT.

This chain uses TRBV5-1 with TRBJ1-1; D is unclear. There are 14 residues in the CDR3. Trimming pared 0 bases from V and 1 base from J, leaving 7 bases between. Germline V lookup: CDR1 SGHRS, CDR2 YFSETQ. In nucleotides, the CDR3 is TGCGCCAGCAGCTTGGGACATTCGAACACTGAAGCTTTCTTT. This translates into CASSLGHSNTEAFF.